This TCR beta chain was captured in a study of beta chain features in type 1 diabetes. Study results and caveats: The cDNA sequencing approach could over-represent high-TCR-expressing cells.

Details on this clone: Its matching antigen is unknown.

Expressed TCRB transcripts were sequenced, since all the RNA that had been isolated was reverse transcribed. Method: immunoSEQ multiplex PCR; TCRdb's copy keeps in-frame clones and lacks some. The sample contains 300,000 to 350,000 clones, around a fifth of which appear only once. Germline loops: CDR1 LNHNV, CDR2 YYDKDF (reference sequence). With 6 bases clipped from V and 7 bases from J, the junction kept 12 bases outside the gene matches. This CDR3 has 15 residues. The receptor was isolated from a woman under 30 in good health. Sequenced input: naive CD4+ T cells from blood. The V gene is TRBV15, the J gene TRBJ2-7, with 10 bases lining up with TRBD2. The DNA for the CDR3 is TGTGCCACCAGAGCCACTAGCGGGACCCTAAGGGAGCAGTACTTC. Its translation: CATRATSGTLREQYF.